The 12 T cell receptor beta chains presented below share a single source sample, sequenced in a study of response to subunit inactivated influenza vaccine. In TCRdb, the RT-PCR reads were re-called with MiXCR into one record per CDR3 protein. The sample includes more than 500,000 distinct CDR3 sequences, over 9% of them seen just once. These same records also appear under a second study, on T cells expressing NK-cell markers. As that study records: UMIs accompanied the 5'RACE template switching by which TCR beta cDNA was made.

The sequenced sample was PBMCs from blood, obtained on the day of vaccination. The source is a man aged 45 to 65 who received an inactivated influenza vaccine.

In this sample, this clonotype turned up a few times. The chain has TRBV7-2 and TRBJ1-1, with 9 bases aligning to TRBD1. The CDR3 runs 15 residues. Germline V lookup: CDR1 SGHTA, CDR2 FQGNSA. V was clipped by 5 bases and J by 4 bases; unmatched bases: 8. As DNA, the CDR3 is TGTGCCAGCAGCGCCCAACAGGGGGCCCCCACTGAAGCTTTCTTT. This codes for CASSAQQGAPTEAFF.

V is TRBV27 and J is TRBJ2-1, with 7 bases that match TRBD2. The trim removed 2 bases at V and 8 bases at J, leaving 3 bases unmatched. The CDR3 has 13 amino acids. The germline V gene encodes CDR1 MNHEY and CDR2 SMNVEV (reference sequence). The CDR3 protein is CASSLRTRDEQFF. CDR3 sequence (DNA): TGTGCCAGCAGTTTACGGACTAGGGATGAGCAGTTCTTC.

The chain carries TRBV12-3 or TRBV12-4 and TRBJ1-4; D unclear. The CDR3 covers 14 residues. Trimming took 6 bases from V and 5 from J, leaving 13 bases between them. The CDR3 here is CASSNRVPNEKLFF. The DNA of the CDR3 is TGTGCCAGCAGCAACCGGGTCCCCAATGAAAAACTGTTTTTT.

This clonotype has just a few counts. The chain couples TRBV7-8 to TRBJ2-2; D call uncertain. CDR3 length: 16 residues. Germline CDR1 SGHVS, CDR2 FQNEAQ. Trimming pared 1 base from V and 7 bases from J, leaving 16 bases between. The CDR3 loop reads CASSLGRGSNGGELFF. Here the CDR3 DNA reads TGTGCCAGCAGCTTAGGACGAGGTTCGAACGGCGGGGAGCTGTTTTTT.

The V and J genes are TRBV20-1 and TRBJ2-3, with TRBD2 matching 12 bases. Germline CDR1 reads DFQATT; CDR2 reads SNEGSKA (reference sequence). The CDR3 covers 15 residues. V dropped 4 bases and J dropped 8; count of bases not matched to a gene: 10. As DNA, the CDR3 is TGCAGTGCTATCGGGCCCCAACTAGCGGGGGGTACGCAGTATTTT. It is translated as CSAIGPQLAGGTQYF.

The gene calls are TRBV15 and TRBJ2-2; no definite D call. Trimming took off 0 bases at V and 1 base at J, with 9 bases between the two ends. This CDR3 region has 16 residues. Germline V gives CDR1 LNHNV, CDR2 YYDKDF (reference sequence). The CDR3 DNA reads TGTGCCACCAGCAGAGATCGAGTAGGGAACACCGGGGAGCTGTTTTTT. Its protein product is CATSRDRVGNTGELFF.

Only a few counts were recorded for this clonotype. The DNA of the CDR3 is TGTGCCAGCAGCTTGTCCGGGACAGGGTCCCAAGAGACCCAGTACTTC. Protein sequence: CASSLSGTGSQETQYF. The rearrangement links TRBV7-2 to TRBJ2-5; 9 positions agree with TRBD1. Germline CDR1 reads SGHTA; CDR2 reads FQGNSA. This CDR3 is built from 16 residues. V gave up 3 bases and J gave up 1 base; unmatched junction bases: 6.

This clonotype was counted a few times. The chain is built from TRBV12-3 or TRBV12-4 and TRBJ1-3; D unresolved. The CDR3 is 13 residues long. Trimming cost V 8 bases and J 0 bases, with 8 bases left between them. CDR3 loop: CASPLRSGNTIYF. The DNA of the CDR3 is TGTGCCAGCCCACTTCGCTCTGGAAACACCATATATTTT.

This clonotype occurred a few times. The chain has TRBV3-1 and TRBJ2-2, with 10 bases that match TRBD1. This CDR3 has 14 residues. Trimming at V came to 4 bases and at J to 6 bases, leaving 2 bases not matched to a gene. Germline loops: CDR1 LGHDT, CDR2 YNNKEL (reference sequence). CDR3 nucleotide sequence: TGTGCCAGCAGCCCGACAGGGGGCCCCGGGGAGCTGTTTTTT. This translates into CASSPTGGPGELFF.

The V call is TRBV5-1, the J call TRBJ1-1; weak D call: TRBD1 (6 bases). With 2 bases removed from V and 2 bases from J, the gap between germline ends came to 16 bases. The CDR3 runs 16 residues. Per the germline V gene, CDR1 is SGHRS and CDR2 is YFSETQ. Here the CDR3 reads CASSFEQGLFNTEAFF. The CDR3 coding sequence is TGCGCCAGCAGCTTCGAGCAGGGGTTATTTAACACTGAAGCTTTCTTT.

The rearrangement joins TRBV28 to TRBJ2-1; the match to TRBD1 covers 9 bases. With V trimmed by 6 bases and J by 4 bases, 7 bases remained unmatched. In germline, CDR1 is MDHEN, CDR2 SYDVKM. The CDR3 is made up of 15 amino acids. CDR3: CASRTGQGSYNEQFF. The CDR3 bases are TGTGCCAGCAGAACAGGACAGGGGTCGTACAATGAGCAGTTCTTC. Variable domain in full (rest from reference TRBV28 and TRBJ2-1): DVKVTQSSRYLVKRTGEKVFLECVQDMDHENMFWYRQDPGLGLRLIYFSYDVKMKEKGDIPEGYSVSREKKERFSLILESASTNQTSMYLCASRTGQGSYNEQFFGPGTRLTVL.

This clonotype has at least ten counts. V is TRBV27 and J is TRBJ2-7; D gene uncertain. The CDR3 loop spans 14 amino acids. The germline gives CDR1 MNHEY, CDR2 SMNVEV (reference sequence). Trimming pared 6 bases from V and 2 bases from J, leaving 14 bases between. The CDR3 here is CASSFPGRAYEQYF. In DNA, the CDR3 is TGTGCCAGCAGCTTCCCCGGGCGAGCCTACGAGCAGTACTTC.